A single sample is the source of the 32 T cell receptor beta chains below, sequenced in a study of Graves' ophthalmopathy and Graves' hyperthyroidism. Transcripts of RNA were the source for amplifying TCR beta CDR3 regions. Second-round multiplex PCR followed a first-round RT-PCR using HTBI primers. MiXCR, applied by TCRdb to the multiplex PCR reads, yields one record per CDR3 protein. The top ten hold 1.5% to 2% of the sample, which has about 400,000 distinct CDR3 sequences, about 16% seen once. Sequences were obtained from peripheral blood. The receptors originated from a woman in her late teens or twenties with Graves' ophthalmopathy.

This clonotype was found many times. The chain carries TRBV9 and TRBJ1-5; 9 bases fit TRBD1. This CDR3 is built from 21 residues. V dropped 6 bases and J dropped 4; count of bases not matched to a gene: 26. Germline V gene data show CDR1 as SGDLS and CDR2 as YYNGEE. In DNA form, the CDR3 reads TGTGCCAGCATCCTTCTTTCTTTTGGGACAGGGAACGATAAGGCAAATCAGCCCCAGCATTTT. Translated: CASILLSFGTGNDKANQPQHF. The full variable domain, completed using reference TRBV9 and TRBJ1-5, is DSGVTQTPKHLITATGQRVTLRCSPRSGDLSVYWYQQSLDQGLQFLIQYYNGEERAKGNILERFSAQQFPDLHSELNLSSLELGDSALYFCASILLSFGTGNDKANQPQHFGDGTRLSIL.

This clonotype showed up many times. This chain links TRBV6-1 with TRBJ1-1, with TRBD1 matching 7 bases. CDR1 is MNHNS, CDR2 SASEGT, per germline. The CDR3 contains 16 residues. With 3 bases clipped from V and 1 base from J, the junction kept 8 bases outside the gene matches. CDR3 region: CASSDPPGQQNTEAFF. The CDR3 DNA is TGTGCCAGCAGTGATCCTCCGGGACAGCAGAACACTGAAGCTTTCTTT.

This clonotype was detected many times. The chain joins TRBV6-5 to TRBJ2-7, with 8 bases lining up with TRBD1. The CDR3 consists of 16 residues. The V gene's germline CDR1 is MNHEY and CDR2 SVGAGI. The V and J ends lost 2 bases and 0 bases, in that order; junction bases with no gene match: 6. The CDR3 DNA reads TGTGCCAGCAGTTACCAAGGACAGGGCTTCTCCTACGAGCAGTACTTC. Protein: CASSYQGQGFSYEQYF.

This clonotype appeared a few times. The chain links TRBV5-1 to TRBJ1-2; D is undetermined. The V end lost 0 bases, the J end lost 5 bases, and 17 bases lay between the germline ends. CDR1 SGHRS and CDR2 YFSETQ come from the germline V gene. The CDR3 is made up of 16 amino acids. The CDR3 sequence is CASSLEVTMETYGYTF. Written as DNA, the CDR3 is TGCGCCAGCAGCTTGGAGGTCACGATGGAAACTTATGGCTACACCTTC.

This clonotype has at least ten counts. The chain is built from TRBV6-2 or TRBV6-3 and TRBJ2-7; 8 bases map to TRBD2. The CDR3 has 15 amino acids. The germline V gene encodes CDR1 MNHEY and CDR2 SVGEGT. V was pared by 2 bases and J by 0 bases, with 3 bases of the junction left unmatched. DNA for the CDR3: TGTGCCAGCAGTTACAACGGACTAGCCTCCTACGAGCAGTACTTC. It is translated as CASSYNGLASYEQYF.

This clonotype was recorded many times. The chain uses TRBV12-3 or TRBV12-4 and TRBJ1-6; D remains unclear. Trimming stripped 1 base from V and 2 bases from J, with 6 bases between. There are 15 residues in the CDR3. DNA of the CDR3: TGTGCCAGCAGTTTAGTGGAAACCTATAATTCACCCCTCCACTTT. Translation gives CASSLVETYNSPLHF.

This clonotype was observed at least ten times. CDR3 DNA: TGCAGTGCATATCGGACTAGCGGGATCTTCTACGAGCAGTACTTC. As protein: CSAYRTSGIFYEQYF. V and J are TRBV20-1 and TRBJ2-7, with 12 bases matching TRBD2. Per the germline V gene, CDR1 is DFQATT and CDR2 is SNEGSKA (reference sequence). This CDR3 is 15 amino acids long. The V segment lost 6 bases and the J segment 3 bases; nucleotides outside the gene matches: 9.

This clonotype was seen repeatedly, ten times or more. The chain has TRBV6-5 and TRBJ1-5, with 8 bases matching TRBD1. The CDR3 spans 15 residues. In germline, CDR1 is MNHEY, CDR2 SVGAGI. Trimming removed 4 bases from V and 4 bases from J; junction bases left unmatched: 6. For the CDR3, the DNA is TGTGCCAGCAGTTCAGGGACAGGCGGAAATCAGCCCCAGCATTTT. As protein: CASSSGTGGNQPQHF.

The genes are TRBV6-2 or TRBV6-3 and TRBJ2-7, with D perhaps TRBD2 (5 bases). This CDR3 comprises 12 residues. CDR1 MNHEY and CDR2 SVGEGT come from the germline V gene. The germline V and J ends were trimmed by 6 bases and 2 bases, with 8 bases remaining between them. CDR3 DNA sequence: TGTGCCAGCAGGAGGACTCCCTACGAGCAGTACTTC. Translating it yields CASRRTPYEQYF.

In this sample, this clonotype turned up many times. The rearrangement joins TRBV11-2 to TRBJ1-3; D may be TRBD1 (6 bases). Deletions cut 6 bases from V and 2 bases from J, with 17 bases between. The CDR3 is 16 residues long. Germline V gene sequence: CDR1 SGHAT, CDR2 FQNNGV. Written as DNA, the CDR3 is TGTGCCAGCAGTCCCGACCCCAGGGGCCCTGGAAACACCATATATTTT. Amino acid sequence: CASSPDPRGPGNTIYF.

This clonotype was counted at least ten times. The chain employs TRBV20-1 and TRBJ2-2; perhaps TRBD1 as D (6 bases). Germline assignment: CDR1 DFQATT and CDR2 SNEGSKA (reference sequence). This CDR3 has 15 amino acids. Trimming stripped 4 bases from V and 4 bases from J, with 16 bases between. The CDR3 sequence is CSANTGSMGTGELFF. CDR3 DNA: TGCAGTGCTAATACAGGGAGTATGGGCACCGGGGAGCTGTTTTTT.

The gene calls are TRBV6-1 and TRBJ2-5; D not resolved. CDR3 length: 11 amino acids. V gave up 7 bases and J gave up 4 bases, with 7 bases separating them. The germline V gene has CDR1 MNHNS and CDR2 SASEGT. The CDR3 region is CASTGIETQYF. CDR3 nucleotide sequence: TGTGCCAGCACTGGAATAGAGACCCAGTACTTC.

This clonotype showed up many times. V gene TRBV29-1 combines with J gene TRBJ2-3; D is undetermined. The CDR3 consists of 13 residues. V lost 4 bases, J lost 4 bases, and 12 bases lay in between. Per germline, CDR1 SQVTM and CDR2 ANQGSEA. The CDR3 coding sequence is TGCAGCGTTGTGCGGCTAGTAGCAGATACGCAGTATTTT. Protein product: CSVVRLVADTQYF.

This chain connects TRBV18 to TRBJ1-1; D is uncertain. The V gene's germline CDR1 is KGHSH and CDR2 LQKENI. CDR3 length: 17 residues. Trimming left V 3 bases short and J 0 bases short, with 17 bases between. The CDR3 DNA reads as TGTGCCAGCTCACCTCTTCCTGGAACTGTCATGAACACTGAAGCTTTCTTT. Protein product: CASSPLPGTVMNTEAFF. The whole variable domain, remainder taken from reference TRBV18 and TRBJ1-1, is NAGVMQNPRHLVRRRGQEARLRCSPMKGHSHVYWYRQLPEEGLKFMVYLQKENIIDESGMPKERFSAEFPKEGPSILRIQQVVRGDSAAYFCASSPLPGTVMNTEAFFGQGTRLTVV.

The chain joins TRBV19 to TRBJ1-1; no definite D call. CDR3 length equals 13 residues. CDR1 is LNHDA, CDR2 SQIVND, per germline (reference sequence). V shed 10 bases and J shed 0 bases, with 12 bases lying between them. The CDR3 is CATGSTLNTEAFF. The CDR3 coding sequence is TGTGCCACGGGAAGCACCCTGAACACTGAAGCTTTCTTT.

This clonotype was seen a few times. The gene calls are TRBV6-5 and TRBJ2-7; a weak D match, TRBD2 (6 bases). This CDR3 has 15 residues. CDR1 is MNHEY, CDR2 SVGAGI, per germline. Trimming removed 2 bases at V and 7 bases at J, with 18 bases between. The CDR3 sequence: CASSYGGLGVSEQYF. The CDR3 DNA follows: TGTGCCAGCAGTTACGGGGGACTGGGAGTTTCGGAGCAGTACTTC.

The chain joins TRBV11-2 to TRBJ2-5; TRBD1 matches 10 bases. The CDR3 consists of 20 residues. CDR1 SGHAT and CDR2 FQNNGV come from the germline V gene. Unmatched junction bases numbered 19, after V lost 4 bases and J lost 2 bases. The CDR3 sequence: CASSSGPYGTGVAAQETQYF. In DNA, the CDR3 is TGTGCCAGCAGCTCTGGCCCGTACGGGACAGGGGTAGCGGCACAAGAGACCCAGTACTTC.

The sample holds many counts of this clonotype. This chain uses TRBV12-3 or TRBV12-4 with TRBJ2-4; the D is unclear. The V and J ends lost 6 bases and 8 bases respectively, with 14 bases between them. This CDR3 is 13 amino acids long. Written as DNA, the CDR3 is TGTGCCAGCAGCCCCCGGGCAGCCCACATTCAGTACTTC. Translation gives CASSPRAAHIQYF.

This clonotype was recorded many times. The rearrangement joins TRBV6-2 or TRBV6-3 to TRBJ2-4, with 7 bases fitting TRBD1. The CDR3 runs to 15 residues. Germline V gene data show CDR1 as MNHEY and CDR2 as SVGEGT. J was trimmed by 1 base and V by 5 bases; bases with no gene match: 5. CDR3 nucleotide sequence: TGTGCCAGCAGTGACCTACAGGGGGCCAAAAACATTCAGTACTTC. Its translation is CASSDLQGAKNIQYF.

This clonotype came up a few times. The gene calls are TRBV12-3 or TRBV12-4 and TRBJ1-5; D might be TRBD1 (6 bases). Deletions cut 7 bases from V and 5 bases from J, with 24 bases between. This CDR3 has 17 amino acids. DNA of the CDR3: TGTGCCAGCACCTTTCGGGCTTGGCGGGGGCCGGATCAGCCCCAGCATTTT. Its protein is CASTFRAWRGPDQPQHF.

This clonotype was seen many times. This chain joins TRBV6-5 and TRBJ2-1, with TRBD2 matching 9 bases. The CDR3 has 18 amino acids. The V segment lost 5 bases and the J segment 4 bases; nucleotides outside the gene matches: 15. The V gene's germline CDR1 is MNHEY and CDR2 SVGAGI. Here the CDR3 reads CASSPLVIAGADYNEQFF. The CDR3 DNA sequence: TGTGCCAGCAGTCCCCTCGTGATAGCGGGGGCCGATTACAATGAGCAGTTCTTC.

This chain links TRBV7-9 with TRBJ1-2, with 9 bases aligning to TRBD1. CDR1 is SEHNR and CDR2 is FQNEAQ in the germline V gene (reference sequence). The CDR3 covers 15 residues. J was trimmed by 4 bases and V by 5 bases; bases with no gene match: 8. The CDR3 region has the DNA TGTGCCAGCAGCCCTGGGACAGGGTCCGGCTATGGCTACACCTTC. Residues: CASSPGTGSGYGYTF.

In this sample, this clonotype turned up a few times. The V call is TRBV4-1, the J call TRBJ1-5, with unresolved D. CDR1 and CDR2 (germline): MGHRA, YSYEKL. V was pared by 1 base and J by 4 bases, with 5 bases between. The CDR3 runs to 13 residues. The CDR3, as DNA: TGCGCCAGCAGCCAAGTTAAGAATCAGCCCCAGCATTTT. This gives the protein CASSQVKNQPQHF.

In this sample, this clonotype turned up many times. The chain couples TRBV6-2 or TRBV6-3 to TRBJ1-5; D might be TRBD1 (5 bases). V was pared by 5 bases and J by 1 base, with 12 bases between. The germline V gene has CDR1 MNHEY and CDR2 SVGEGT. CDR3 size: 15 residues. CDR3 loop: CASSPDGGSNQPQHF. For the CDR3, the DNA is TGTGCCAGCAGTCCCGACGGGGGGAGCAATCAGCCCCAGCATTTT.

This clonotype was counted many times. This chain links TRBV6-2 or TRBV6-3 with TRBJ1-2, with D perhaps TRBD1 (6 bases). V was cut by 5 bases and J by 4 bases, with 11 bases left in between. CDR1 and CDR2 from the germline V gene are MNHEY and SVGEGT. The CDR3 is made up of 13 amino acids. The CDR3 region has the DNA TGTGCCAGCAGTCCCACAGGGTCCTATGGCTACACCTTC. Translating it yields CASSPTGSYGYTF.

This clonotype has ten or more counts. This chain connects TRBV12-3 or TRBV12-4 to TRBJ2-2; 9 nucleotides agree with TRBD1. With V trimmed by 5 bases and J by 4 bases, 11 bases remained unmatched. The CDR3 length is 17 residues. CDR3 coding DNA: TGTGCCAGCAGTCCCGATTCCGGGACAGGGAGCACCGGGGAGCTGTTTTTT. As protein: CASSPDSGTGSTGELFF.

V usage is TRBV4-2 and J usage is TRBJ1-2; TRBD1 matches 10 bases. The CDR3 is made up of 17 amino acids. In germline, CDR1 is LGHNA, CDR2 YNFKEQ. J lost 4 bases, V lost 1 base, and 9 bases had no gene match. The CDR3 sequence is CASSQASGTGEFYGYTF. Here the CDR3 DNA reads TGTGCCAGCAGCCAAGCCTCCGGGACAGGGGAATTCTATGGCTACACCTTC.

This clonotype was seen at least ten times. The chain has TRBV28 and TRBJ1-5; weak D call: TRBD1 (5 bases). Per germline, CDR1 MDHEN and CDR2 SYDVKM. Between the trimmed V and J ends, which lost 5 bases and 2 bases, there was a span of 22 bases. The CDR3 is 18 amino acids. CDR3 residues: CASSRLKSLGGGNQPQHF. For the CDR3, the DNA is TGTGCCAGCAGTCGACTAAAATCACTGGGGGGTGGCAATCAGCCCCAGCATTTT.

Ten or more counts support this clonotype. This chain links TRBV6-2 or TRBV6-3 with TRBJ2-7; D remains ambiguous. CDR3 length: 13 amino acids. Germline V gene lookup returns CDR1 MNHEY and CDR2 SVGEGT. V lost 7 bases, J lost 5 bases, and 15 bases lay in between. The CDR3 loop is CASTKRWNNEQYF. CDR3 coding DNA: TGTGCCAGCACCAAAAGATGGAACAACGAGCAGTACTTC.

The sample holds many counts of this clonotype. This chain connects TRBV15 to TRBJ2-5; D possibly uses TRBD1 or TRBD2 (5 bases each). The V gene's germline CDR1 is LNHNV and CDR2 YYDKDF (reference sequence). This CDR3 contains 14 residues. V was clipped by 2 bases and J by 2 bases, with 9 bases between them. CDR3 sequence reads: CATSRRDGQETQYF. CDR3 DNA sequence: TGTGCCACCAGCAGACGGGACGGACAAGAGACCCAGTACTTC.

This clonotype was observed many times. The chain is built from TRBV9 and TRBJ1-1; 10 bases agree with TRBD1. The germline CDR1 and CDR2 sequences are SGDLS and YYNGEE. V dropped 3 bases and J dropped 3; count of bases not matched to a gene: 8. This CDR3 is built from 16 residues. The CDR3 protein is CASSALPGQGYTEAFF. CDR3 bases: TGTGCCAGCAGCGCTCTTCCGGGACAGGGGTACACTGAAGCTTTCTTT.

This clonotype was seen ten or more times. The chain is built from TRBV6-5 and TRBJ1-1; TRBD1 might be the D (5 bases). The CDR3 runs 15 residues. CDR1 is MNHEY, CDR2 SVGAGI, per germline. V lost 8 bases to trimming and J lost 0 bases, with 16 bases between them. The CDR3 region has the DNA TGTGCCAGCGAGCCCAGCGGGACCATGAACACTGAAGCTTTCTTT. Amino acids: CASEPSGTMNTEAFF.